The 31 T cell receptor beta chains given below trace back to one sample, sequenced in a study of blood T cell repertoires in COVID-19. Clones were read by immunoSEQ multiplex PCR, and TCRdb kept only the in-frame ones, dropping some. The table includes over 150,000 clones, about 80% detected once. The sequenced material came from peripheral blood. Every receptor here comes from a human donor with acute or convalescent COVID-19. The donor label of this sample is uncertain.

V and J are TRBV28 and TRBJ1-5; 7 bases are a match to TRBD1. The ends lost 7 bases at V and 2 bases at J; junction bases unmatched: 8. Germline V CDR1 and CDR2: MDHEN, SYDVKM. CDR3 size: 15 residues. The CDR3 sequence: CASKKSGTGNQPQHF. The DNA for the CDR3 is TGTGCCAGCAAAAAATCCGGGACAGGCAATCAGCCCCAGCATTTT.

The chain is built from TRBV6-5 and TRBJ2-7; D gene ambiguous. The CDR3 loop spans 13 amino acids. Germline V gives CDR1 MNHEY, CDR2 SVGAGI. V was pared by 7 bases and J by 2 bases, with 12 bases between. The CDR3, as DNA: TGTGCCAGCACCGAGTACAGCCCCTACGAGCAGTACTTC. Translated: CASTEYSPYEQYF.

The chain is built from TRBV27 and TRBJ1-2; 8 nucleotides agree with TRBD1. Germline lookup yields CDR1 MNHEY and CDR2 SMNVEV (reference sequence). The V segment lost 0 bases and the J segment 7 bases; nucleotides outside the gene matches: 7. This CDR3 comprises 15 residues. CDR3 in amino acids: CASSLSNQGAFGYTF. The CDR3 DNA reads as TGTGCCAGCAGTTTATCGAATCAGGGGGCATTTGGCTACACCTTC.

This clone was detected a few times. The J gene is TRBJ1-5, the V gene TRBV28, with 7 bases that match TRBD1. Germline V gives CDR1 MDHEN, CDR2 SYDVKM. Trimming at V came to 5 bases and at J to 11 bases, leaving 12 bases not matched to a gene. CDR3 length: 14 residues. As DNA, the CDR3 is TGTGCCAGCAGTCTTCGACAGGGAGAAAGGGCCCAGCATTTT. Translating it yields CASSLRQGERAQHF.

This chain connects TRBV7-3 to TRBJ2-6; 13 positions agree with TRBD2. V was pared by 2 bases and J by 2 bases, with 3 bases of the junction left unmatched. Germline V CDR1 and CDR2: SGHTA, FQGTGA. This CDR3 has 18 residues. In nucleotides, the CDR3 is TGTGCCAGCAGCTTAGGGACTAGCGGGAAGGCTGGGGCCAACGTCCTGACTTTC. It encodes CASSLGTSGKAGANVLTF.

CDR3 nucleotide sequence: TGTGCCAGAAATCGACAGGGGGCCTCTGGAAACACCATATATTTT. It specifies CARNRQGASGNTIYF. The J gene is TRBJ1-3, the V gene TRBV27; 10 bases align to TRBD1. After removal of 9 bases from V and 0 bases from J, the junction contained 5 bases not matched to a gene. CDR3 length: 15 residues. The V gene's germline CDR1 is MNHEY and CDR2 SMNVEV (reference sequence).

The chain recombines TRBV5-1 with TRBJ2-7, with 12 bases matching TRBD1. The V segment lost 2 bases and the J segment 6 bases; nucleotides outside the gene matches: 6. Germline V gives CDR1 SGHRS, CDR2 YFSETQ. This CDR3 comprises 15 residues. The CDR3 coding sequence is TGCGCCAGCAGCTTCACCGGGACAGGGGGCGGCGAGCAGTACTTC. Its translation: CASSFTGTGGGEQYF.

CDR3 nucleotide sequence: TGTGCCACCAGCAGAGACTTCCGAGACAGCTACGAGCAGTACTTC. Amino acids: CATSRDFRDSYEQYF. The chain joins TRBV15 to TRBJ2-7, with D possibly being TRBD1 (5 bases). Trimming shortened V by 0 bases and J by 3 bases, and 12 bases separated the two germline ends. The CDR3 contains 15 residues. Germline assignment: CDR1 LNHNV and CDR2 YYDKDF (reference sequence).

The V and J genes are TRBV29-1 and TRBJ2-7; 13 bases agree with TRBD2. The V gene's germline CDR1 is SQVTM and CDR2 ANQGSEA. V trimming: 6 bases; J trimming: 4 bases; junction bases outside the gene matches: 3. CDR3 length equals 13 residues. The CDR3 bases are TGCAGCGTGGGGACTAGCGGGATGTACGAGCAGTACTTC. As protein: CSVGTSGMYEQYF.

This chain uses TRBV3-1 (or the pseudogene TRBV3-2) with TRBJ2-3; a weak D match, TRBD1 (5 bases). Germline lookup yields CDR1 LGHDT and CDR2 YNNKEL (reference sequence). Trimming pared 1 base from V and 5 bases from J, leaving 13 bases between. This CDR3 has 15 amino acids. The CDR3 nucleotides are TGTGCCAGCAGCCAAGGTGGGGCCCGGAAAGATACGCAGTATTTT. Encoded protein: CASSQGGARKDTQYF.

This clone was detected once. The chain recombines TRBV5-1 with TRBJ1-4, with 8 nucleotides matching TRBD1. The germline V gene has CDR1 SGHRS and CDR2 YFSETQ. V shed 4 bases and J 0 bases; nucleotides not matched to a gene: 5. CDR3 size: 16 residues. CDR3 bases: TGCGCCAGCAGCCCAGGACAGGGAACAACTAATGAAAAACTGTTTTTT. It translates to CASSPGQGTTNEKLFF.

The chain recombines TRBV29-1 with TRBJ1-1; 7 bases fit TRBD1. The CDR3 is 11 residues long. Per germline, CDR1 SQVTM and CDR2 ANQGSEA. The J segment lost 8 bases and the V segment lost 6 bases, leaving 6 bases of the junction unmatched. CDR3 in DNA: TGCAGCGTCGGTACGGGACAGGAAGCTTTCTTT. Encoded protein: CSVGTGQEAFF.

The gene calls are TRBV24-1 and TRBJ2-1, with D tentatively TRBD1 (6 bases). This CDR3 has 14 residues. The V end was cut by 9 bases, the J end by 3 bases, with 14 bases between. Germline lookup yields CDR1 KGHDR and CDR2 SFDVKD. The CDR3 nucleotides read TGTGCCACCCCCGGACACAGGGACTACAATGAGCAGTTCTTC. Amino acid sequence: CATPGHRDYNEQFF.

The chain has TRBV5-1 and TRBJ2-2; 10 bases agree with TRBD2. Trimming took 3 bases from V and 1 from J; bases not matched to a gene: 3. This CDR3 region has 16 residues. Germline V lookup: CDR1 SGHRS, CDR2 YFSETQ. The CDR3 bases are TGCGCCAGCAGCTCCGGGACTAGCGAGAACACCGGGGAGCTGTTTTTT. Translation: CASSSGTSENTGELFF.

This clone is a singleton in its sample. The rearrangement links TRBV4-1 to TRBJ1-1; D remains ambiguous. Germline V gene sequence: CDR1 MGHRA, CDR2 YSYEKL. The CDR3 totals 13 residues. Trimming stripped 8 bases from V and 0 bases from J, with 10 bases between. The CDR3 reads CASSQTVNTEAFF. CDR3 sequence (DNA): TGCGCCAGCTCCCAGACTGTGAACACTGAAGCTTTCTTT.

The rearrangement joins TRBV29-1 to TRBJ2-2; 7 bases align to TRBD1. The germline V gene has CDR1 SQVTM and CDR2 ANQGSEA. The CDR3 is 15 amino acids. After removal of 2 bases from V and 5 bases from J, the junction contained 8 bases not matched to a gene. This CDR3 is CSVEPQGQRTGELFF. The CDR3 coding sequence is TGCAGCGTTGAACCCCAGGGACAGCGAACCGGGGAGCTGTTTTTT.

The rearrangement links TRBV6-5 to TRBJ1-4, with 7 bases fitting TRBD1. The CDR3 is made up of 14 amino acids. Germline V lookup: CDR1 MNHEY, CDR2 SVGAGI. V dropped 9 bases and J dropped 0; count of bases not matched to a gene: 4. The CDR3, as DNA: TGTGCCAGTCGACAGGGAGCAACTAATGAAAAACTGTTTTTT. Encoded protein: CASRQGATNEKLFF.

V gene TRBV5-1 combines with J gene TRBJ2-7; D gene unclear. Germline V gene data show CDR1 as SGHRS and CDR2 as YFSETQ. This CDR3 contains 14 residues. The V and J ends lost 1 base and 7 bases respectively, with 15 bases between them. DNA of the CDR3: TGCGCCAGCAGCTTGTCCCCCGATTGGAGAGAGCAGTACTTC. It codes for CASSLSPDWREQYF. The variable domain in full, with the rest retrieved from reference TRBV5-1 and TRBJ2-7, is KAGVTQTPRYLIKTRGQQVTLSCSPISGHRSVSWYQQTPGQGLQFLFEYFSETQRNKGNFPGRFSGRQFSNSRSEMNVSTLELGDSALYLCASSLSPDWREQYFGPGTRLTVT.

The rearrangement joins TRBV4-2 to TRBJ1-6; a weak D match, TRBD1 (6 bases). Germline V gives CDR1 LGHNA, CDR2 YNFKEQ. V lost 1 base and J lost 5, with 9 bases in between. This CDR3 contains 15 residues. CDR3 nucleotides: TGTGCCAGCAGCCAAGCAAGGACAGATAATTCACCCCTCCACTTT. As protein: CASSQARTDNSPLHF.

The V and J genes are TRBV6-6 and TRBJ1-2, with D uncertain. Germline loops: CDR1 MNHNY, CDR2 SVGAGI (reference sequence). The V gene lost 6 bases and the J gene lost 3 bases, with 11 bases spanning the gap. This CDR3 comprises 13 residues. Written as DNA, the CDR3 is TGTGCCAGCAGCAACGAAAAGCACTATGGCTACACCTTC. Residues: CASSNEKHYGYTF.

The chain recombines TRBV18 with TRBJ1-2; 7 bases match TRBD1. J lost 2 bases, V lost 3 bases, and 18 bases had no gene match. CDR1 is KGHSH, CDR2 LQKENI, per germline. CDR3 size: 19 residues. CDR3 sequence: CASSPGGTGTEFLNYGYTF. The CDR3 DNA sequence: TGTGCCAGCTCACCCGGGGGAACCGGGACAGAATTCTTAAACTATGGCTACACCTTC.

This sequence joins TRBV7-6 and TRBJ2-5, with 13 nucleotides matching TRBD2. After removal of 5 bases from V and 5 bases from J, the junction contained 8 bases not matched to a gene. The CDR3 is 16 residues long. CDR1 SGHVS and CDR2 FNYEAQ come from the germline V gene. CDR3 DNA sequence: TGTGCCAGCAGCGTTACTAGCGGGAGGGCCGCGGAGACCCAGTACTTC. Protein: CASSVTSGRAAETQYF.

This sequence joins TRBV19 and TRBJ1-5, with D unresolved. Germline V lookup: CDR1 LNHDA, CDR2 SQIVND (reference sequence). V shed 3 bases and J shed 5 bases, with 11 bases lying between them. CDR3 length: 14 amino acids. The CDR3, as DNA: TGTGCCAGTAGTATCCGAGGGAATCATCAGCCCCAGCATTTT. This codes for CASSIRGNHQPQHF.

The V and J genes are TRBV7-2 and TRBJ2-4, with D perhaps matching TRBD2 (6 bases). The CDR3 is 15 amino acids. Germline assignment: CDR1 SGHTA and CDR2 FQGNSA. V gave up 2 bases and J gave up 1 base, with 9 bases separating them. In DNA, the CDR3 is TGTGCCAGCAGCTTATCGCGGGGCGCCAAAAACATTCAGTACTTC. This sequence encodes CASSLSRGAKNIQYF.

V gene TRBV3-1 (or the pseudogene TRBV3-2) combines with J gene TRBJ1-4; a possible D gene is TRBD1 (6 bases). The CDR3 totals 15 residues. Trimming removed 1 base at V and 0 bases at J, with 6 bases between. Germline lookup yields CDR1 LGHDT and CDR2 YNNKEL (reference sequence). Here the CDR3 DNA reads TGTGCCAGCAGCCAAGGGACAGCAACTAATGAAAAACTGTTTTTT. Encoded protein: CASSQGTATNEKLFF.

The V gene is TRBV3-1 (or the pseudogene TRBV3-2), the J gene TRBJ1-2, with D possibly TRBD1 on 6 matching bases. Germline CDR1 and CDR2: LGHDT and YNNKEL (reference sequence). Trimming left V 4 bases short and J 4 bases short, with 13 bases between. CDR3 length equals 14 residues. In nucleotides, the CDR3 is TGTGCCAGCAGCCTCAGGACAGCCTCCTATGGCTACACCTTC. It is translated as CASSLRTASYGYTF.

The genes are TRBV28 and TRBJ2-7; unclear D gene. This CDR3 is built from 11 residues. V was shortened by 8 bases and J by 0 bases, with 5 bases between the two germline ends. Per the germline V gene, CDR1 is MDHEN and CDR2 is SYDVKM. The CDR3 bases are TGTGCCAGCCAATCCTCCTACGAGCAGTACTTC. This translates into CASQSSYEQYF.

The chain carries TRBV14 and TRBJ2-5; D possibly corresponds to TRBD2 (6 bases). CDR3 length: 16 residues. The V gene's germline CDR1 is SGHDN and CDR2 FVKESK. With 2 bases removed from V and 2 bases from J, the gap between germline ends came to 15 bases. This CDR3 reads CASSQSGRGGQETQYF. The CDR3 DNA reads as TGTGCCAGCAGCCAATCGGGGCGGGGCGGGCAAGAGACCCAGTACTTC.

Here the CDR3 reads CASSPNRGYTGELFF. Here the CDR3 DNA reads TGTGCCAGCTCACCAAATAGAGGCTACACCGGGGAGCTGTTTTTT. This chain joins TRBV18 and TRBJ2-2; D unresolved. The CDR3 covers 15 residues. CDR1 is KGHSH and CDR2 is LQKENI in the germline V gene. V was clipped by 2 bases and J by 3 bases, with 10 bases between them. Based on the CDR3 plus reference TRBV18 and TRBJ2-2, the full variable domain is NAGVMQNPRHLVRRRGQEARLRCSPMKGHSHVYWYRQLPEEGLKFMVYLQKENIIDESGMPKERFSAEFPKEGPSILRIQQVVRGDSAAYFCASSPNRGYTGELFFGEGSRLTVL.

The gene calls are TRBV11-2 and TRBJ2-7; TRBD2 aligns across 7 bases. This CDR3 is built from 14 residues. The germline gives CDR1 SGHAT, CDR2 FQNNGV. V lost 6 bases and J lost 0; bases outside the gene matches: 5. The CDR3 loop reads CASRRAGSSYEQYF. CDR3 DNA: TGTGCCAGCAGAAGAGCGGGGAGCTCCTACGAGCAGTACTTC.

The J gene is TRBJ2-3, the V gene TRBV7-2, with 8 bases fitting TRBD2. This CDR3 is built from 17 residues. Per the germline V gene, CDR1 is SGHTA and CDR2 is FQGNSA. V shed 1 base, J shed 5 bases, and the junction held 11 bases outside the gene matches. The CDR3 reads CASSLVAGGGGGDTQYF. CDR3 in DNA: TGTGCCAGCAGCTTAGTTGCGGGAGGAGGGGGGGGAGATACGCAGTATTTT.